The clone carrying this T cell receptor (beta chain) was counted a few times. Its matching antigen is unknown. Other DNA variants within this sample encode the same CDR3. The authors obtained over 95% purity in all sorted populations. This sample is part of a study of beta chain features in type 1 diabetes. Notes on the study in general: In these data, an HLA type influence on TCRB rearrangement remained unresolved. Shorter TCRB CDR3s, moderately but significantly so, marked every one of the four CD4+ subsets in Type 1 diabetes patients.

Isolated RNA was reverse transcribed in full, so expressed TCRB transcripts were sequenced. This table comes from immunoSEQ multiplex PCR, and its TCRdb copy is limited to in-frame clones, with some not included. The sample contains 140,000 or so clones, nearly 9.5% of which appear only once. V was cut by 1 base and J by 6 bases, with 10 bases left in between. The CDR3 runs 14 residues. Germline values: CDR1 LGHNA, CDR2 YSLEER. V usage is TRBV4-3 and J usage is TRBJ2-1; TRBD1 might be the D (5 bases). The sample comprised central memory CD4+ T cells from blood. The sequence derives from a young man in good health. For the CDR3, the DNA is TGCGCCAGCAGCCAAGGGACATCGATCAATGAGCAGTTCTTC. Amino acids: CASSQGTSINEQFF.